One sample yielded the 28 T cell receptor beta chains listed below, sequenced in a study of blood T cell repertoires in COVID-19. This table comes from immunoSEQ multiplex PCR, and its TCRdb copy is limited to in-frame clones, with some not included. The data hold over 200,000 clones, with about 85% observed a single time. Sequenced: peripheral blood. The receptors were gathered from a woman in her late teens or twenties who had recovered from COVID-19.

V usage is TRBV11-2 and J usage is TRBJ1-1; no clear D. CDR3 length: 17 residues. Trimming removed 1 base from V and 3 bases from J, with 18 bases in between. Germline V lookup: CDR1 SGHAT, CDR2 FQNNGV. The CDR3 DNA reads TGTGCCAGCAGCTTAGTAGCCCGGCGGGGTTTGCACACTGAAGCTTTCTTT. Protein: CASSLVARRGLHTEAFF.

This clone was seen once. The chain joins TRBV11-2 to TRBJ1-5; 7 bases align to TRBD1. The CDR3 totals 15 residues. The germline V gene has CDR1 SGHAT and CDR2 FQNNGV. J lost 6 bases, V lost 5 bases, and 10 bases had no gene match. CDR3 bases: TGTGCCAGCAGCCAAACGACAGGGTTGAGTCAGCCCCAGCATTTT. This encodes CASSQTTGLSQPQHF. Together with reference TRBV11-2 and TRBJ1-5, the CDR3 gives the full variable domain: EAGVAQSPRYKIIEKRQSVAFWCNPISGHATLYWYQQILGQGPKLLIQFQNNGVVDDSQLPKDRFSAERLKGVDSTLKIQPAKLEDSAVYLCASSQTTGLSQPQHFGDGTRLSIL.

The chain combines TRBV20-1 with TRBJ2-1; the match to TRBD2 covers 9 bases. V lost 3 bases and J lost 12; bases outside the gene matches: 15. Per germline, CDR1 DFQATT and CDR2 SNEGSKA (reference sequence). This CDR3 is 15 amino acids long. In DNA, the CDR3 is TGCAGTGCTAGTTTGTTAGCGGGAGCGAAGGCGGGGCAGTTCTTC. Translated: CSASLLAGAKAGQFF.

The gene calls are TRBV4-1 and TRBJ1-1, with D maybe TRBD1 (6 bases). Looked up from germline, CDR1 is MGHRA and CDR2 is YSYEKL. V was clipped by 3 bases and J by 0 bases, with 14 bases between them. This CDR3 is built from 16 residues. DNA of the CDR3: TGCGCCAGCAGCCAGATATGGACAGCGATGAACACTGAAGCTTTCTTT. Its protein is CASSQIWTAMNTEAFF.

The V and J genes are TRBV7-2 and TRBJ2-7, with 7 positions matching TRBD1. CDR3 length: 14 residues. Unmatched junction bases numbered 11, after V lost 5 bases and J lost 7 bases. Germline CDR1 and CDR2: SGHTA and FQGNSA. The CDR3 reads CASSPTTGMGEQYF. As DNA, the CDR3 is TGTGCCAGCAGCCCCACGACAGGGATGGGAGAGCAGTACTTC.

The rearrangement uses TRBV4-2 and TRBJ2-1; maybe TRBD2 (6 bases). CDR3 size: 17 residues. Germline assignment: CDR1 LGHNA and CDR2 YNFKEQ. V was pared by 3 bases and J by 0 bases, with 15 bases between. This CDR3 reads CASSHDYSGSSYNEQFF. CDR3 DNA sequence: TGTGCCAGCAGCCACGATTATAGCGGAAGCTCCTACAATGAGCAGTTCTTC.

The CDR3 DNA sequence: TGTGCCAGCAGCTTGGTGCGAAATGAGCAGTTCTTC. Protein sequence: CASSLVRNEQFF. This chain uses TRBV5-5 with TRBJ2-1; D gene uncertain. The germline V gene has CDR1 SGHKS and CDR2 YYEKEE (reference sequence). V lost 0 bases and J 7 bases, leaving 5 bases between the germline ends. The CDR3 covers 12 residues.

The V and J genes are TRBV6-5 and TRBJ1-6, with a possible D match to TRBD1 (5 bases). Germline values: CDR1 MNHEY, CDR2 SVGAGI. V lost 7 bases to trimming and J lost 14 bases, with 12 bases between them. This CDR3 has 11 amino acids. CDR3 amino acids: CASMGGMALHF. The CDR3 region has the DNA TGTGCCAGCATGGGGGGGATGGCCCTCCACTTT.

V gene TRBV4-1 combines with J gene TRBJ1-1; maybe TRBD1 (6 bases). Germline CDR1 is MGHRA and CDR2 is YSYEKL. The CDR3 runs 15 residues. The V end lost 7 bases, the J end lost 0 bases, and 15 bases lay between the germline ends. CDR3 coding DNA: TGCGCCAGCAATTTCCTCACAGGGATGAACACTGAAGCTTTCTTT. Amino acid sequence: CASNFLTGMNTEAFF.

There are a few counts of this clone. The chain recombines TRBV7-2 with TRBJ1-1; 7 positions match TRBD1. The CDR3 sequence is 13 residues long. J lost 6 bases, V lost 8 bases, and 9 bases had no gene match. The germline V gene has CDR1 SGHTA and CDR2 FQGNSA. The CDR3 bases are TGTGCCAGCGGAGAGGGGGCTTTCGCTGAAGCTTTCTTT. Residues: CASGEGAFAEAFF.

The chain links TRBV7-2 to TRBJ2-3; TRBD2 agrees at 9 bases. The germline CDR1 and CDR2 sequences are SGHTA and FQGNSA. V lost 5 bases to trimming and J lost 10 bases; unmatched junction nucleotides: 10. CDR3 length: 14 amino acids. In DNA form, the CDR3 reads TGTGCCAGCAGCGACTTAGCGGGGGAGCGCGCGCAGTATTTT. It codes for CASSDLAGERAQYF.

DNA of the CDR3: TGTGCTAGTGGTTTGGAAAGGGCAGGTAGGAGGGAAAAACTGTTTTTT. As protein: CASGLERAGRREKLFF. This rearrangement joins TRBV12-5 to TRBJ1-4; D not resolved. Germline V lookup: CDR1 LGHNT, CDR2 FRNRAP. The CDR3 spans 16 residues. With 1 base removed from V and 8 bases from J, the gap between germline ends came to 17 bases.

This chain links TRBV10-3 with TRBJ2-2; possibly TRBD2 for D (6 bases). CDR3 length: 13 amino acids. Trimming pared 4 bases from V and 7 bases from J, leaving 10 bases between. Germline assignment: CDR1 ENHRY and CDR2 SYGVKD. CDR3 loop: CAISAAEGGELFF. The CDR3 nucleotides read TGTGCCATCAGTGCAGCGGAGGGCGGGGAGCTGTTTTTT.

The chain uses TRBV9 and TRBJ1-6, with D perhaps TRBD1 (5 bases). CDR3 length: 16 residues. Germline V lookup: CDR1 SGDLS, CDR2 YYNGEE. V dropped 0 bases and J dropped 5 bases, with 12 bases sitting between them. The CDR3 nucleotides are TGTGCCAGCAGCGTAGCGTCTGGACAAAATAATTCACCCCTCCACTTT. It codes for CASSVASGQNNSPLHF.

The chain joins TRBV13 to TRBJ2-7; D possibly corresponds to TRBD2 (6 bases). V lost 5 bases and J 5 bases, leaving 22 bases between the germline ends. There are 16 residues in the CDR3. Germline values: CDR1 PRHDT, CDR2 FYEKMQ (reference sequence). As DNA, the CDR3 is TGTGCCAGCAGCCCGGACGGGGCGAGTCGGGGGAACGAGCAGTACTTC. Amino acid sequence: CASSPDGASRGNEQYF.

The V gene is TRBV6-5, the J gene TRBJ2-3, with TRBD1 matching 7 bases. V lost 3 bases, J lost 3 bases, and 9 bases stayed unmatched. This CDR3 comprises 16 residues. The germline gives CDR1 MNHEY, CDR2 SVGAGI. CDR3 DNA: TGTGCCAGCAGTTATTCGAAGGGGGCGCGGACAGATACGCAGTATTTT. It specifies CASSYSKGARTDTQYF.

The V and J genes are TRBV10-3 and TRBJ2-2, with TRBD1 matching 9 bases. CDR1 and CDR2 (germline): ENHRY, SYGVKD. With 10 bases clipped from V and 5 bases from J, the junction kept 14 bases outside the gene matches. CDR3 size: 16 residues. CDR3 loop: CATTSLGQGITGELFF. CDR3 DNA: TGTGCCACCACGTCACTTGGACAGGGGATTACCGGGGAGCTGTTTTTT.

The chain combines TRBV15 with TRBJ1-5; D may be TRBD1 (5 bases). The V gene lost 3 bases and the J gene lost 3 bases, with 18 bases spanning the gap. Per germline, CDR1 LNHNV and CDR2 YYDKDF (reference sequence). The CDR3 has 17 amino acids. DNA of the CDR3: TGTGCCACCAGCAGTACAATGGAAGGGGTAGACAATCAGCCCCAGCATTTT. Translated: CATSSTMEGVDNQPQHF.

This clone was seen more than once but under ten times. V usage is TRBV30 and J usage is TRBJ1-1; no clear D. V was cut by 0 bases and J by 5 bases, with 10 bases left in between. CDR3 size: 13 residues. Germline CDR1 GTSNPN, CDR2 SVGIG (reference sequence). The CDR3 coding sequence is TGTGCCTGGAGTGTTGGGTGGGCAACTGAAGCTTTCTTT. This translates into CAWSVGWATEAFF.

J is TRBJ1-2 and V is TRBV7-9; possibly TRBD1 for D (6 bases). Deletions cut 5 bases from V and 8 bases from J, with 18 bases between. The CDR3 totals 14 residues. Germline CDR1 and CDR2: SEHNR and FQNEAQ (reference sequence). CDR3 loop: CASSAPGQPGGYTF. The CDR3 DNA reads as TGTGCCAGCAGCGCCCCAGGACAGCCAGGAGGCTACACCTTC.

This sequence joins TRBV3-1 (or the pseudogene TRBV3-2) and TRBJ2-5; 7 nucleotides line up with TRBD1. The germline gives CDR1 LGHDT, CDR2 YNNKEL (reference sequence). CDR3 length equals 15 residues. V shed 6 bases and J 4 bases; nucleotides not matched to a gene: 11. Here the CDR3 reads CASRPGQATGETQYF. CDR3 bases: TGTGCCAGCAGACCCGGACAGGCGACCGGAGAGACCCAGTACTTC.

The gene calls are TRBV12-5 and TRBJ1-2; D not resolved. CDR3 length equals 12 residues. Germline V gene sequence: CDR1 LGHNT, CDR2 FRNRAP. V was pared by 6 bases and J by 2 bases, with 7 bases between. The CDR3 loop is CASGTRNYGYTF. In nucleotides, the CDR3 is TGTGCTAGTGGGACACGAAACTATGGCTACACCTTC. The full variable domain, in which reference TRBV12-5 and TRBJ1-2 provide the parts outside the CDR3, is DARVTQTPRHKVTEMGQEVTMRCQPILGHNTVFWYRQTMMQGLELLAYFRNRAPLDDSGMPKDRFSAEMPDATLATLKIQPSEPRDSAVYFCASGTRNYGYTFGSGTRLTVV.

The rearrangement joins TRBV7-2 to TRBJ2-7; 7 bases match TRBD2. This CDR3 has 15 residues. The junction had 3 bases not matched to a gene; V was cut back by 1 base and J by 0 bases. Germline assignment: CDR1 SGHTA and CDR2 FQGNSA. CDR3 nucleotide sequence: TGTGCCAGCAGCTTAGGCGGGAGTTACTCCTACGAGCAGTACTTC. It yields the protein CASSLGGSYSYEQYF. Based on the CDR3 plus reference TRBV7-2 and TRBJ2-7, the full variable domain is GAGVSQSPSNKVTEKGKDVELRCDPISGHTALYWYRQSLGQGLEFLIYFQGNSAPDKSGLPSDRFSAERTGGSVSTLTIQRTQQEDSAVYLCASSLGGSYSYEQYFGPGTRLTVT.

The chain has TRBV25-1 and TRBJ2-5, with D tentatively TRBD1 (6 bases). V gave up 0 bases and J gave up 0 bases, with 8 bases separating them. This CDR3 contains 15 residues. CDR1 and CDR2 (germline): MGHDK, SYGVNS. The CDR3 protein is CASSEYYRDQETQYF. For the CDR3, the DNA is TGTGCCAGCAGTGAATATTACAGGGACCAAGAGACCCAGTACTTC. The whole variable domain, filled in from reference TRBV25-1 and TRBJ2-5, reads EADIYQTPRYLVIGTGKKITLECSQTMGHDKMYWYQQDPGMELHLIHYSYGVNSTEKGDLSSESTVSRIRTEHFPLTLESARPSHTSQYLCASSEYYRDQETQYFGPGTRLLVL.

V and J are TRBV28 and TRBJ2-1; tentative D call: TRBD1 (5 bases). Between the trimmed V and J ends, which lost 2 bases and 9 bases, there was a span of 14 bases. The CDR3 runs 14 residues. Germline loops: CDR1 MDHEN, CDR2 SYDVKM. The CDR3 region is CASSLGGQGGEQFF. In DNA form, the CDR3 reads TGTGCCAGCAGTTTAGGTGGGCAGGGTGGTGAGCAGTTCTTC.

The chain uses TRBV9 and TRBJ2-7; no definite D call. Germline V gene data show CDR1 as SGDLS and CDR2 as YYNGEE. V was clipped by 5 bases and J by 4 bases, with 10 bases between them. This CDR3 is 12 amino acids long. CDR3 nucleotide sequence: TGTGCCAGCAGTCCAGACTCTTACGAGCAGTACTTC. It translates to CASSPDSYEQYF.

The V call is TRBV7-2, the J call TRBJ1-2; 11 positions match TRBD1. Losses at the gene ends were 5 bases for V and 4 bases for J; bases not matched to a gene: 6. CDR1 and CDR2 from the germline V gene are SGHTA and FQGNSA. CDR3 length: 15 residues. DNA of the CDR3: TGTGCCAGCAGCCTGGGGACAGGGGGGGTCTATGGCTACACCTTC. This codes for CASSLGTGGVYGYTF.

The V call is TRBV11-2, the J call TRBJ2-3; TRBD2 agrees at 14 bases. The J segment lost 4 bases and the V segment lost 5 bases, leaving 8 bases of the junction unmatched. The CDR3 is 17 amino acids. From germline, CDR1 is SGHAT and CDR2 FQNNGV. CDR3 nucleotides: TGTGCCAGCAGCCCCGGGACTAGCGGGAGTTGGGCAGATACGCAGTATTTT. Its protein product is CASSPGTSGSWADTQYF.